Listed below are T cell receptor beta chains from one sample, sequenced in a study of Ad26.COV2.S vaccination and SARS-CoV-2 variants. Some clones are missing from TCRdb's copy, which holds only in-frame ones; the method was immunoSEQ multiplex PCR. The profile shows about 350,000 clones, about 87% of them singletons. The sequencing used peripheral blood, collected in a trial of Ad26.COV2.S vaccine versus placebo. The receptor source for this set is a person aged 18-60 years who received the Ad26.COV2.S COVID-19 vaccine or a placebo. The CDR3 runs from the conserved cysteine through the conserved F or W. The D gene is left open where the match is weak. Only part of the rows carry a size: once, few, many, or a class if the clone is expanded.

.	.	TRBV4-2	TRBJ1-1	TGTGCCAGCAGCCAAGGGACAGCAGAACCTTTCTTT	CASSQGTAEPFF
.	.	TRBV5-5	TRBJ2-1	TGTGCCAGCAGCGCGGTTAGGGGTGAGCAGTTCTTC	CASSAVRGEQFF
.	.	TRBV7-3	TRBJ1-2	TGTGCCAGCAGCTTAGTTTCAGGGGCCCTGGTATCCTATGGCTACACCTTC	CASSLVSGALVSYGYTF
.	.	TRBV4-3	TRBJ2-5	TGCGCCAGCAGCCAAGGTCCACCCGTAGAGACCCAGTACTTC	CASSQGPPVETQYF
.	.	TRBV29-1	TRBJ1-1	TGCAGCGGCAGGAGGGGGTTGAACACTGAAGCTTTCTTT	CSGRRGLNTEAFF
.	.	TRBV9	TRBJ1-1	TGTGCCAGCAGCGTAGATGGCAGGTCAAACACTGAAGCTTTCTTT	CASSVDGRSNTEAFF
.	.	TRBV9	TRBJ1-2	TGTGCCAGCAGCGTAGCTAGAGGGACCGCCTATGGCTACACCTTC	CASSVARGTAYGYTF
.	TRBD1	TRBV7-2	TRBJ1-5	TGTGCCAGCAGCTTGCGTCAGGGGGCCGTTCAGCCCCAGCATTTT	CASSLRQGAVQPQHF
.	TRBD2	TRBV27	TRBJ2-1	TGTGCCAGCAGTTTATTAGAGGGAGGGAATGAGCAGTTCTTC	CASSLLEGGNEQFF
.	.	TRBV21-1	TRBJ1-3	TGTGCCAGCAGCGACAGGGTTTTGGGATACTCTGGAAACACCATATATTTT	CASSDRVLGYSGNTIYF
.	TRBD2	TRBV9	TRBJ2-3	TGTGCCAGCAGCGACGGGACTAGCGGGCTGGATACGCAGTATTTT	CASSDGTSGLDTQYF
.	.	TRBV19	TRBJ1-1	TGTGCCAGTAGTATGAGAGGGAGGAACACTGAAGCTTTCTTT	CASSMRGRNTEAFF
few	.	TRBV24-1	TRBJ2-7	TGTGCCACCAGTGATTTGTACGAGCAGTACTTC	CATSDLYEQYF
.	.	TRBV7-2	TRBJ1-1	TGTGCCAGCACCGAACTTCCGGGGACATCGAGGACTGAAGCTTTCTTT	CASTELPGTSRTEAFF
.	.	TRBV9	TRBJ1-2	TGTGCCAGCAGCCCGCCCCAGGGTTATGGCTACACCTTC	CASSPPQGYGYTF
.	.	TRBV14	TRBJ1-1	TGTGCCAGCAGCCTCGTGGGAGGGACTGAAGCTTTCTTT	CASSLVGGTEAFF
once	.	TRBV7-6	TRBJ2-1	TGTGCCAGCAGCTTAGGTCGGAGCCCCACAGGGCAGTTCTTC	CASSLGRSPTGQFF
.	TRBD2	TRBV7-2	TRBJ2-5	TGTGCCAGCAGCTTAGCGCGAGAGGGAGGGCGTGGGACCCAGTACTTC	CASSLAREGGRGTQYF
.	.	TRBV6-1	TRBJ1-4	TGTGCCAGCAGTGAGGGGACGTCAAATGAAAAACTGTTTTTT	CASSEGTSNEKLFF
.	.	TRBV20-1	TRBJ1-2	TGCAGTGCTAGAGCGGGGAAAGGCTACACCTTC	CSARAGKGYTF
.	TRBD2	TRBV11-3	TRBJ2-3	TGTGCCAGCAGCTGGGCGGGACTAGGGGACACAGATACGCAGTATTTT	CASSWAGLGDTDTQYF
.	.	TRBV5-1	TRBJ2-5	TGCGCCAGCAGCTTGGAAGGGGGGAGCTGGGAAGAGACCCAGTACTTC	CASSLEGGSWEETQYF
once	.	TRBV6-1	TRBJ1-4	TGTGCCAGCAGTGACAGGGACCCCCTTCTAGGAACTAATGAAAAACTGTTTTTT	CASSDRDPLLGTNEKLFF
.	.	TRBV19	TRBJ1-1	TGTGCCAGTAGTAAGACACTTACGAACACTGAAGCTTTCTTT	CASSKTLTNTEAFF
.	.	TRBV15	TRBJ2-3	TGTGCCACCAGCCGATACTCCACAGGGGACTTTAGCACAGATACGCAGTATTTT	CATSRYSTGDFSTDTQYF
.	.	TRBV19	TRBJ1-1	TGTGCCAGTAGTATTGGACTGACGAACGGTGAAGCTTTCTTT	CASSIGLTNGEAFF
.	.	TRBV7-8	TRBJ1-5	TGTGCCAGCAGCTTAGTTGGGCAGCCGAATCAGCCCCAGCATTTT	CASSLVGQPNQPQHF
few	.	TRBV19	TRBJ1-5	TGTGCCAGTAGTATAGGGCAGGGAAACAATCAGCCCCAGCATTTT	CASSIGQGNNQPQHF
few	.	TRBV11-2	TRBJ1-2	TGTGCCAGCAGCCTGGGGGCGAATTCTGGCTACACCTTC	CASSLGANSGYTF
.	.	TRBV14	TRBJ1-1	TGTGCCAGCAGCAAGGGGCTAGACACTGAAGCTTTCTTT	CASSKGLDTEAFF
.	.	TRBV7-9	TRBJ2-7	TGTGCCAGCAGCCGCACAGGATACTACGAGCAGTACTTC	CASSRTGYYEQYF
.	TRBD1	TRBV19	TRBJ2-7	TGTGCCAGTACTCCCGGGACAGGGTCCTACGAGCAGTACTTC	CASTPGTGSYEQYF
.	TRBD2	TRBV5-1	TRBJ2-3	TGCGCCAGCAGCCCTGTCGGGCTAGCGGGAGGTGGCTCCACAGATACGCAGTATTTT	CASSPVGLAGGGSTDTQYF
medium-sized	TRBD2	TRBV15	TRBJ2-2	TGTGCCACCAGCAGAGGGCGGGAGGCCGGGGAGCTGTTTTTT	CATSRGREAGELFF
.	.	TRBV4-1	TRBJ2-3	TGCGCCAGCAGCCAGGAAACACCGGGCACAGATACGCAGTATTTT	CASSQETPGTDTQYF
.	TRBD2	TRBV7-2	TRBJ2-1	TGTGCCAGCAGTAAACTAGCGGGGTCCTACAATGAGCAGTTCTTC	CASSKLAGSYNEQFF
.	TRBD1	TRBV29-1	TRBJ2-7	TGCAGCGCCGCGAGACAGGGGATCTACGAGCAGTACTTC	CSAARQGIYEQYF
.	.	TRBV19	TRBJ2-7	TGTGCCAGTAGTGCCTTTTCGAAGGGGACGTACTCCTACGAGCAGTACTTC	CASSAFSKGTYSYEQYF
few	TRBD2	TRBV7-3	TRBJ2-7	TGTGCCAGCAGGTCTAGCGGGAGGGCCTACGAGCAGTACTTC	CASRSSGRAYEQYF
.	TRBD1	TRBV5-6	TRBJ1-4	TGTGCCAGCAGCTCGGACAGGGCCCTTAATGAAAAACTGTTTTTT	CASSSDRALNEKLFF
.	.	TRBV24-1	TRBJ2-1	TGTGCCACCAGTGATCCCGTGGCCCTGGTAAGGAGCTCCTACAATGAGCAGTTCTTC	CATSDPVALVRSSYNEQFF
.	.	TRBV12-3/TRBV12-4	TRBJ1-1	TGTGCCAGCAGTTTAAGACAGAACACTGAAGCTTTCTTT	CASSLRQNTEAFF
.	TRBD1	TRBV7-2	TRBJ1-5	TGTGCCAGTAGGGGGGCAGGGGGGAATCAGCCCCAGCATTTT	CASRGAGGNQPQHF
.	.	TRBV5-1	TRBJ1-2	TGCGCCAGCAGCCCCGTTGCGCTGGGTGGCTACACCTTC	CASSPVALGGYTF
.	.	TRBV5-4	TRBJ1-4	TGTGCCAGCAGCGTCCGGGCCGAGGAGGGAAATGAAAAACTGTTTTTT	CASSVRAEEGNEKLFF